This passage covers 17 T cell receptor beta chains from one sample sequenced in a study of cytomegalovirus exposure and HLA in healthy donors. PCR employed 60 Vbeta and 13 Jbeta primers. Generated by immunoSEQ multiplex PCR, the TCRdb table keeps only in-frame clones and is missing some. Seen here are 150,000 to 200,000 clones, around four fifths observed once, and the top ten hold 9% to 10%. Sequencing was carried out using PBMCs. All receptors come from a young man in good health and CMV-seropositive.

The chain combines TRBV9 with TRBJ2-2; TRBD2 might be the D (6 bases). Germline V gene lookup returns CDR1 SGDLS and CDR2 YYNGEE. The CDR3 spans 18 residues. The germline V and J ends were trimmed by 0 bases and 2 bases, with 17 bases remaining between them. Here the CDR3 reads CASSVVGSGGKNTGELFF. The CDR3 bases are TGTGCCAGCAGCGTAGTCGGTAGTGGGGGGAAAAACACCGGGGAGCTGTTTTTT.

This chain connects TRBV2 to TRBJ2-5, with D possibly TRBD1 on 5 matching bases. This CDR3 is 13 amino acids long. Trimming shortened V by 8 bases and J by 1 base, and 11 bases separated the two germline ends. Germline-derived CDR1 and CDR2 are SNHLY and FYNNEI. The CDR3 DNA reads as TGTGCCAGCCTGACAGATACCCAAGAGACCCAGTACTTC. This sequence encodes CASLTDTQETQYF.

The chain couples TRBV5-1 to TRBJ1-1, with TRBD1 matching over 9 bases. CDR1 is SGHRS, CDR2 YFSETQ, per germline. The CDR3 spans 15 residues. Losses at the gene ends were 5 bases for V and 2 bases for J; bases not matched to a gene: 7. CDR3 sequence: CASRVGQGKNTEAFF. The CDR3 DNA reads TGCGCCAGCAGAGTTGGACAGGGGAAAAACACTGAAGCTTTCTTT.

This chain joins TRBV27 and TRBJ1-5; 8 bases line up with TRBD1. V lost 2 bases to trimming and J lost 4 bases; unmatched junction nucleotides: 4. The CDR3 covers 15 residues. Germline V CDR1 and CDR2: MNHEY, SMNVEV (reference sequence). CDR3 DNA: TGTGCCAGCAGTTTAGCAGGGGGCGGAAATCAGCCCCAGCATTTT. Protein sequence: CASSLAGGGNQPQHF.

This clone was detected once. This chain uses TRBV10-3 with TRBJ2-7, with TRBD2 identical over 7 bases. The germline V gene encodes CDR1 ENHRY and CDR2 SYGVKD. V was clipped by 7 bases and J by 0 bases; unmatched bases: 6. The CDR3 is 14 amino acids. The CDR3 DNA reads as TGTGCCATCAATTCGCCTAGCGGCTCCTACGAGCAGTACTTC. Translating it yields CAINSPSGSYEQYF.

J is TRBJ2-1 and V is TRBV6-1; 7 bases match TRBD2. Per germline, CDR1 MNHNS and CDR2 SASEGT. This CDR3 has 12 residues. Trimming took 7 bases from V and 4 from J; bases not matched to a gene: 1. The chain's CDR3 is CASTGGYNEQFF. The CDR3 bases are TGTGCCAGCACGGGGGGATACAATGAGCAGTTCTTC.

In regard to this clone: Mismatch with germline at one junction end may stem from a read error. V is TRBV29-1 and J is TRBJ1-1; 7 bases are a match to TRBD1. The CDR3 length is 12 residues. CDR1 is SQVTM and CDR2 is ANQGSEA in the germline V gene. The CDR3 sequence is CSVVGQNSEAFF. DNA for the CDR3: TGCAGCGTTGTGGGACAGAACTCTGAAGCTTTCTTT.

The chain combines TRBV5-1 with TRBJ2-3, with D tentatively TRBD2 (7 bases). The CDR3 loop spans 16 amino acids. CDR1 and CDR2 (germline): SGHRS, YFSETQ. Trimming took off 3 bases at V and 4 bases at J, with 18 bases between the two ends. In DNA form, the CDR3 reads TGCGCCAGCAGCTACTTAGTGGGGGGGGGCCCAGATACGCAGTATTTT. This translates into CASSYLVGGGPDTQYF.

The chain combines TRBV7-9 with TRBJ1-1; a possible D gene is TRBD1 (5 bases). V was clipped by 5 bases and J by 8 bases, with 15 bases between them. The CDR3 length is 13 residues. Looked up from germline, CDR1 is SEHNR and CDR2 is FQNEAQ (reference sequence). CDR3 in amino acids: CASSGRWGDEAFF. The CDR3 coding sequence is TGTGCCAGCAGCGGCCGCTGGGGGGACGAAGCTTTCTTT.

V is TRBV7-9 and J is TRBJ1-1; 7 bases are a match to TRBD1. This CDR3 has 14 residues. From germline, CDR1 is SEHNR and CDR2 FQNEAQ (reference sequence). The trim removed 3 bases at V and 10 bases at J, leaving 11 bases unmatched. CDR3 DNA: TGTGCCAGCAGCTTGAGGGGGCAGGGAGGTGTAGCTTTCTTT. It translates to CASSLRGQGGVAFF.

This clone was seen a single time. The V call is TRBV4-2, the J call TRBJ2-3; maybe TRBD2 (6 bases). The CDR3 is made up of 16 amino acids. V dropped 0 bases and J dropped 3 bases, with 13 bases sitting between them. The germline gives CDR1 LGHNA, CDR2 YNFKEQ. CDR3 bases: TGTGCCAGCAGCCAAGATCCGGGGGACGTTACAGATACGCAGTATTTT. This translates into CASSQDPGDVTDTQYF.

The chain combines TRBV7-9 with TRBJ1-2, with a weak D call TRBD1 (5 bases). Germline CDR1 reads SEHNR; CDR2 reads FQNEAQ (reference sequence). The V gene lost 5 bases and the J gene lost 4 bases, with 14 bases spanning the gap. This CDR3 spans 14 amino acids. Written as DNA, the CDR3 is TGTGCCAGCAGCAAAGGACAAAAAGTCTATGGCTACACCTTC. The encoded protein is CASSKGQKVYGYTF.

This rearrangement joins TRBV9 to TRBJ2-7, with 10 bases aligning to TRBD2. The CDR3 contains 15 residues. The germline V gene has CDR1 SGDLS and CDR2 YYNGEE. With V trimmed by 0 bases and J by 7 bases, 7 bases remained unmatched. The CDR3 sequence is CASSVDGSGRREQYF. Written as DNA, the CDR3 is TGTGCCAGCAGCGTAGATGGTAGCGGGAGGCGGGAGCAGTACTTC.

The chain carries TRBV27 and TRBJ1-2; D gene unclear. CDR1 MNHEY and CDR2 SMNVEV come from the germline V gene (reference sequence). This CDR3 contains 13 residues. Trimming shortened V by 5 bases and J by 8 bases, and 15 bases separated the two germline ends. The CDR3 nucleotides are TGTGCCAGCAGTCTGAGCGCAAATAGGGGCTACACCTTC. Translated, it gives CASSLSANRGYTF.

As concerns this clone: The limits of the CDR3 on the DNA are not certain, so only TCRdb's listed CDR3 is given. The rearrangement links TRBV28 to TRBJ2-1; TRBD2, as called in the table, went unchecked against the DNA. Germline CDR1 MDHEN, CDR2 SYDVKM. Ends included, the CDR3 has 16 residues. The CDR3 is CASSSSRGGLYNEQFF.

This chain uses TRBV19 with TRBJ2-7, with a weak D call TRBD1 (5 bases). Germline CDR1 LNHDA, CDR2 SQIVND (reference sequence). The CDR3 spans 15 residues. Between the trimmed V and J ends, which lost 7 bases and 3 bases, there was a span of 19 bases. CDR3 sequence: CASTPPTASRYEQYF. CDR3 DNA: TGTGCCAGTACCCCTCCGACAGCCTCACGCTACGAGCAGTACTTC.

This clone was seen once. The chain links TRBV7-9 to TRBJ1-5; 7 nucleotides agree with TRBD1. The CDR3 extends over 14 amino acids. Looked up from germline, CDR1 is SEHNR and CDR2 is FQNEAQ (reference sequence). The V and J ends lost 5 bases and 7 bases, in that order; junction bases with no gene match: 8. The CDR3 DNA sequence: TGTGCCAGCAGCCTTGGGACAGTTTCGCAGCCCCAGCATTTT. Translating it yields CASSLGTVSQPQHF. The entire variable domain, with the rest obtained from reference TRBV7-9 and TRBJ1-5, is as follows: DTGVSQNPRHKITKRGQNVTFRCDPISEHNRLYWYRQTLGQGPEFLTYFQNEAQLEKSRLLSDRFSAERPKGSFSTLEIQRTEQGDSAMYLCASSLGTVSQPQHFGDGTRLSIL.